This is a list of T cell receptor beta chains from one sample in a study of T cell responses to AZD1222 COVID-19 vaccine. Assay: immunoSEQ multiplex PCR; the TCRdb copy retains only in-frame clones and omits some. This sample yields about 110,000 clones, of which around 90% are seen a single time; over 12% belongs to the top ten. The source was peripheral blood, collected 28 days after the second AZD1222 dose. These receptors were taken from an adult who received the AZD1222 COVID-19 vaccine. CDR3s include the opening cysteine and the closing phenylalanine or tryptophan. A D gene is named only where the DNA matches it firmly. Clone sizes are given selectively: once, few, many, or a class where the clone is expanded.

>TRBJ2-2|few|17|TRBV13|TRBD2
CASTALSSGSHPGELFF
TGTGCCAGCACCGCTCTAAGTAGCGGGAGTCATCCCGGGGAGCTGTTTTTT
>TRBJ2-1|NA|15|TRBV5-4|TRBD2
CASSSTSGGYNEQFF
TGTGCCAGCAGCTCTACTAGCGGGGGTTACAATGAGCAGTTCTTC
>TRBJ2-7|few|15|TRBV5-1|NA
CASSLEGTRIYEQYF
TGCGCCAGCAGCTTGGAGGGGACCCGCATCTACGAGCAGTACTTC
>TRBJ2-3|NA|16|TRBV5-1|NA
CASSPTLTTSTDTQYF
TGCGCCAGCAGCCCGACTCTAACAACTAGCACAGATACGCAGTATTTT
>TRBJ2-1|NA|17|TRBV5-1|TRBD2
CASSVGTSGRGVNEQFF
TGCGCCAGCAGCGTGGGGACTAGCGGGAGGGGAGTCAATGAGCAGTTCTTC
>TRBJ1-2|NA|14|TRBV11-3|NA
CASSLEGPNYGYTF
TGTGCCAGCAGCTTAGAGGGTCCTAACTATGGCTACACCTTC
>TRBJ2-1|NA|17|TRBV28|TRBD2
CASSSPTSGSPYNEQFF
TGTGCCAGCAGTTCGCCGACTAGCGGGAGTCCCTACAATGAGCAGTTCTTC
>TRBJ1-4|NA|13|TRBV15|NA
CATSRPGSEKLFF
TGTGCCACCAGCAGGCCCGGCAGTGAAAAACTGTTTTTT
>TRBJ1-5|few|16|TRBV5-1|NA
CASSLSGDYSNQPQHF
TGCGCCAGCAGCTTGTCAGGGGATTATAGCAATCAGCCCCAGCATTTT
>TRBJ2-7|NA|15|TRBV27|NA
CASTRLGGSSYEQYF
TGTGCCAGCACTCGTCTTGGGGGGAGCTCCTACGAGCAGTACTTC
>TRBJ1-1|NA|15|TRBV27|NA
CASSLIPRGAAEAFF
TGTGCCAGCAGTTTAATCCCGCGGGGGGCGGCTGAAGCTTTCTTT
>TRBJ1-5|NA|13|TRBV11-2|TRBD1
CASSEQGDQPQHF
TGTGCCAGCAGCGAACAGGGGGATCAGCCCCAGCATTTT
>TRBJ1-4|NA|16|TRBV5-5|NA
CASSPLAALGDEKLFF
TGTGCCAGCAGCCCTCTGGCGGCGCTAGGGGATGAAAAACTGTTTTTT
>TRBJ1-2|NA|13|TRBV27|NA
CASSFVGLYGYTF
TGTGCCAGCAGTTTTGTAGGGTTGTATGGCTACACCTTC
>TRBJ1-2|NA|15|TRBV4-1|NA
CASSQERQTHLGYTF
TGCGCCAGCAGCCAAGAGAGGCAGACCCACCTGGGCTACACCTTC
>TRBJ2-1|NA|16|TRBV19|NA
CASSIEPSVFYNEQFF
TGTGCCAGTAGTATAGAACCTAGCGTCTTCTACAATGAGCAGTTCTTC
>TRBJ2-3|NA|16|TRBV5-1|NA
CASSLRMGGSIDTQYF
TGCGCCAGCAGCTTGCGGATGGGGGGTTCTATAGATACGCAGTATTTT
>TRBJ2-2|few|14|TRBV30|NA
CAWLIGGQAGELFF
TGTGCCTGGCTAATTGGGGGGCAGGCCGGGGAGCTGTTTTTT
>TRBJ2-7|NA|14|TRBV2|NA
CASSASQRAYEQYF
TGTGCCAGCAGTGCGAGTCAGAGGGCCTACGAGCAGTACTTC
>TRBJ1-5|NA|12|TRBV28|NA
CASSLSHQPQHF
TGTGCCAGCAGTTTAAGTCATCAGCCCCAGCATTTT
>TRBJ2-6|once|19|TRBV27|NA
CASSSLGVPARSGANVLTF
TGTGCCAGCAGTTCCCTTGGGGTCCCAGCTCGCTCTGGGGCCAACGTCCTGACTTTC
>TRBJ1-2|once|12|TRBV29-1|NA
CSVNRLFYGYTF
TGCAGCGTCAATAGGCTATTCTATGGCTACACCTTC
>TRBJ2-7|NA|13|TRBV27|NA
CASSLKGHYEQYF
TGTGCCAGCAGTTTAAAGGGTCACTACGAGCAGTACTTC
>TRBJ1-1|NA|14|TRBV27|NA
CASSIGNSGTEAFF
TGTGCCAGCAGTATAGGGAATTCGGGCACTGAAGCTTTCTTT
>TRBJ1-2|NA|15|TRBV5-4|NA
CASSFDGTSTYGYTF
TGTGCCAGCAGCTTCGACGGGACATCTACGTATGGCTACACCTTC